The entry below gives a single T cell receptor (beta chain) sequence along with its context. Its antigen is not identified. The sample comes from a study of cytomegalovirus exposure and HLA in healthy donors. With 3 bases clipped from V and 1 base from J, the junction kept 10 bases outside the gene matches. The length of the CDR3 is 17 residues. Germline values: CDR1 SGHRS, CDR2 YFSETQ. General study results and limits: Usually a TCR sequence was rare, but some public TCRs were found in many donors. Some TCR beta chains (about 170 of them) were listed as cytomegalovirus-associated. The authors confirmed in vitro that a few CMV-associated chains were specific for CMV antigens.

The donors were members of the validation cohort comprising 100 to 150 subjects, separate from the roughly 670-subject first cohort. Repertoires were generated with immunoSEQ multiplex PCR, while TCRdb's copy carries only in-frame clones and drops some. The sample consists of some 150,000 clones, approximately 90% of them appearing once. This TCR was recovered from a man between 18 and 29 years old in good health and CMV-seropositive. The sample comprised PBMCs. The chain joins TRBV5-1 to TRBJ2-5; TRBD2 agrees at 9 bases. Written as DNA, the CDR3 is TGCGCCAGCAGCTCCCGCCCCAGCGGGGGGTCCCAAGAGACCCAGTACTTC. Translating gives CASSSRPSGGSQETQYF.